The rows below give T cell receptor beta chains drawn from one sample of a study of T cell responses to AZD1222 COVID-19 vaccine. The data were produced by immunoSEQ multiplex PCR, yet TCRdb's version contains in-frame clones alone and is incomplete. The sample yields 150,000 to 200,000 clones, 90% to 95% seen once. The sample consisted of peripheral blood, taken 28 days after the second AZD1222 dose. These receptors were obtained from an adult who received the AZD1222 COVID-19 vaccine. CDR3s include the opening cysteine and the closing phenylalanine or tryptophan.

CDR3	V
CASNDRVTYGYTF	TRBV6-6
CSVGPGLAGGPSYNEQFF	TRBV29-1
CASSRIGFYGYTF	TRBV19
CAISEDRTYGYTF	TRBV10-3
CASSQGYTDTQYF	TRBV18
CASSPRQDHYNSPLHF	TRBV2
CASSIAWGLIGEQFF	TRBV19
CASSQTQWEGTNEKLFF	TRBV4-1
CSRKPQHF	TRBV21-1
CASSIGQDTYGYTF	TRBV5-1
CATSRGAEGLNTEAFF	TRBV15
CASSKTGGSETQYF	TRBV28
CASSYRVPGANVLTF	TRBV6-5
CASSMGGQGAKYEQYF	TRBV19
CAWSVLGLSGTSGNTIYF	TRBV30